This T cell receptor beta chain was captured in a study of T-cell reconstitution after alpha-beta-depleted transplantation in children. Study-level results: Alpha-beta T cells present about two months after transplant were reported to originate from several hundred expanded graft clones. The authors attributed T-cell counts and diversity one year after transplant mostly to newly produced T cells. Surviving recipient T cells and intrathymic progenitors accounted for some patients' high TCRbeta diversity at day 60.

This clonotype has at least ten counts. Its target is not known. Preparation of the TCRbeta library involved a method that used unique molecular identifiers. TCRdb ran MiXCR on the PCR reads and lists one entry per CDR3 protein. The sample contains hundreds of thousands of distinct CDR3 sequences, about 10% of which appear only once. This receptor was identified in a child under 10 years old with inherited bone marrow failure, due to receive a stem cell transplant. The sequencing here drew on PBMCs, taken before TCRalphabeta/CD19-depleted stem cell transplant.

Written as DNA, the CDR3 is TGCGCCAGCAGCCCGCCCCCAGGGTCCACTGAAGCTTTCTTT. It encodes CASSPPPGSTEAFF. The gene calls are TRBV4-1 and TRBJ1-1; D possibly corresponds to TRBD1 (5 bases). The CDR3 consists of 14 residues. Germline V gene data show CDR1 as MGHRA and CDR2 as YSYEKL. Trimming removed 4 bases from V and 4 bases from J, with 13 bases in between.